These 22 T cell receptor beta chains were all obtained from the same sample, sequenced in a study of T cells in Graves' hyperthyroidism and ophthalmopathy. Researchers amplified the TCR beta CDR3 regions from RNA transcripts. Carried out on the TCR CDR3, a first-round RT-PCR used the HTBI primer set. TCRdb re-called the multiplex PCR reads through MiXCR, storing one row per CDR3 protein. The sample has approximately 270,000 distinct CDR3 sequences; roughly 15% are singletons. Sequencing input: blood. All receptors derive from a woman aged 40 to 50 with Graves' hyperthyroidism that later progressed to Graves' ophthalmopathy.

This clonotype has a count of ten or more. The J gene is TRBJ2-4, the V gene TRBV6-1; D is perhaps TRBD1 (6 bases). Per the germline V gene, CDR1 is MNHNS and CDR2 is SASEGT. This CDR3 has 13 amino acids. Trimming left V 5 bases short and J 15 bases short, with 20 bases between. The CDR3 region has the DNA TGTGCCAGCAGTCCCGGGACACGGCTGTATCTGTACTTC. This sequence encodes CASSPGTRLYLYF.

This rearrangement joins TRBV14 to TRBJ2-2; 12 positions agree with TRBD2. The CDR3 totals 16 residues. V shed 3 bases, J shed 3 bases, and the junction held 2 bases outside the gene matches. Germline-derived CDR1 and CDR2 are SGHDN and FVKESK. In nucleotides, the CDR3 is TGTGCCAGCAGCCACCGACTAGCGGGAGACACCGGGGAGCTGTTTTTT. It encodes CASSHRLAGDTGELFF.

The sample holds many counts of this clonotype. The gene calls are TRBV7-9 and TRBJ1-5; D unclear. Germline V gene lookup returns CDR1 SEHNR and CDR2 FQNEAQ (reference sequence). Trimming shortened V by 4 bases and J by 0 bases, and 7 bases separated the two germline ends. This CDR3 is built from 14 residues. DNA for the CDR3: TGTGCCAGCAGCTCACAATATAGCAATCAGCCCCAGCATTTT. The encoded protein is CASSSQYSNQPQHF.

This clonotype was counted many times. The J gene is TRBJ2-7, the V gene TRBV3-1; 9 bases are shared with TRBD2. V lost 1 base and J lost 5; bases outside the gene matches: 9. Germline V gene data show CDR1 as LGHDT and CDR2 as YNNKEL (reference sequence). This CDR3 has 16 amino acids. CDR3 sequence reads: CASSQGFAGGRHEQYF. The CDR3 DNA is TGTGCCAGCAGCCAAGGCTTTGCGGGAGGGCGCCACGAGCAGTACTTC.

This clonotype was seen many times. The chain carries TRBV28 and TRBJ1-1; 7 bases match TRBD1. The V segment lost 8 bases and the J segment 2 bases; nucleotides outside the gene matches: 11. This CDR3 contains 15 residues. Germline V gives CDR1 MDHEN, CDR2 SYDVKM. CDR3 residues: CASGIIRQGNTEAFF. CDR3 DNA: TGTGCCAGCGGAATAATCAGACAGGGAAACACTGAAGCTTTCTTT.

CDR3 bases: TGTGCCACCAGGACTAGCAGATTCACAGATACGCAGTATTTT. This encodes CATRTSRFTDTQYF. J is TRBJ2-3 and V is TRBV19; 8 nucleotides match TRBD2. The CDR3 runs 14 residues. Germline CDR1 reads LNHDA; CDR2 reads SQIVND (reference sequence). Trimming removed 10 bases from V and 2 bases from J; junction bases left unmatched: 8. Combining the CDR3 with reference TRBV19 and TRBJ2-3 gives the whole variable domain DGGITQSPKYLFRKEGQNVTLSCEQNLNHDAMYWYRQDPGQGLRLIYYSQIVNDFQKGDIAEGYSVSREKKESFPLTVTSAQKNPTAFYLCATRTSRFTDTQYFGPGTRLTVL.

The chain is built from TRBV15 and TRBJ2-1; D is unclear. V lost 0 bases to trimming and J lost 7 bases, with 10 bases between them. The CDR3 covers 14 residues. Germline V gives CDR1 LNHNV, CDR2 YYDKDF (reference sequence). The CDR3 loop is CATSRDDMGNEQFF. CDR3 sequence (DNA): TGTGCCACCAGCAGAGATGATATGGGGAATGAGCAGTTCTTC.

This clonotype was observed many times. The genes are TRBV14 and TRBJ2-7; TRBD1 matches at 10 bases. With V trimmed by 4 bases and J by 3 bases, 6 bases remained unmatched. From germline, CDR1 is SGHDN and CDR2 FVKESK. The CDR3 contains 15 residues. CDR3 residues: CASSPPTGGLYEQYF. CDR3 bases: TGTGCCAGCAGCCCACCGACAGGGGGCCTCTACGAGCAGTACTTC.

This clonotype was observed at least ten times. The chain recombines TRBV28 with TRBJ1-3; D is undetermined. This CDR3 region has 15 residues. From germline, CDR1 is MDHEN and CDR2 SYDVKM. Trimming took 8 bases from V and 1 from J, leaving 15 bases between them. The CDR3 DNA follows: TGTGCCAGCTCTGGCACACTCATTTCTGGAAACACCATATATTTT. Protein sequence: CASSGTLISGNTIYF. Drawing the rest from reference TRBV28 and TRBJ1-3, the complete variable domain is DVKVTQSSRYLVKRTGEKVFLECVQDMDHENMFWYRQDPGLGLRLIYFSYDVKMKEKGDIPEGYSVSREKKERFSLILESASTNQTSMYLCASSGTLISGNTIYFGEGSWLTVV.

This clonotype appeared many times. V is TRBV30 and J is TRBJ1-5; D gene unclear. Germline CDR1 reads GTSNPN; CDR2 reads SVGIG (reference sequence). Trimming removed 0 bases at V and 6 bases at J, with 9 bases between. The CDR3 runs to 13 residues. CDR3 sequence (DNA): TGTGCCTGGAGTGTGCAGGCCCTTCAGCCCCAGCATTTT. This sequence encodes CAWSVQALQPQHF.

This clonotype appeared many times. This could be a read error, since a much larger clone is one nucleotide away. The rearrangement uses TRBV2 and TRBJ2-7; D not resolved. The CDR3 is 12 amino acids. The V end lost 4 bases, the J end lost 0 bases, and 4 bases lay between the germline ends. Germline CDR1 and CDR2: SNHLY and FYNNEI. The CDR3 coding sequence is TGTGCCAGCAGTGGACGCTCCTACGAGCAGTACTTC. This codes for CASSGRSYEQYF.

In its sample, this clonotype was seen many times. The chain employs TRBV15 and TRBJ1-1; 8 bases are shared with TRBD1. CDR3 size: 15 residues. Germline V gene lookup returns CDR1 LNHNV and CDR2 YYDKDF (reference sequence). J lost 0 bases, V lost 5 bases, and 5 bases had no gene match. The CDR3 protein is CATSPSRGLNTEAFF. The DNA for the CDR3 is TGTGCCACCAGCCCCAGCAGGGGGCTGAACACTGAAGCTTTCTTT. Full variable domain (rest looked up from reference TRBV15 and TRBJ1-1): DAMVIQNPRYQVTQFGKPVTLSCSQTLNHNVMYWYQQKSSQAPKLLFHYYDKDFNNEADTPDNFQSRRPNTSFCFLDIRSPGLGDTAMYLCATSPSRGLNTEAFFGQGTRLTVV.

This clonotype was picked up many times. Here the CDR3 reads CASSPSSGRATDTQYF. CDR3 coding DNA: TGTGCCAGCAGCCCCTCTAGCGGGAGGGCCACAGATACGCAGTATTTT. The rearrangement links TRBV7-3 to TRBJ2-3, with 12 bases matching TRBD2. Trimming cost V 5 bases and J 2 bases; bases outside gene matches: 5. This CDR3 is built from 16 residues. Germline V gives CDR1 SGHTA, CDR2 FQGTGA.

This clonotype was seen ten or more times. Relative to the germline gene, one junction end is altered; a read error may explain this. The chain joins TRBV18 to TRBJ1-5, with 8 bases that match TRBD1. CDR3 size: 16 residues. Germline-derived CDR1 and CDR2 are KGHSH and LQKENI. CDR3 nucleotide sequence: TGTGCCAGCTCACCACAGGGGGCAGGGGGCAATCGGCCCCAGCATTTT. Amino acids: CASSPQGAGGNRPQHF. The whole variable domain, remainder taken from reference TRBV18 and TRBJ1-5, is NAGVMQNPRHLVRRRGQEARLRCSPMKGHSHVYWYRQLPEEGLKFMVYLQKENIIDESGMPKERFSAEFPKEGPSILRIQQVVRGDSAAYFCASSPQGAGGNRPQHFGDGTRLSIL.

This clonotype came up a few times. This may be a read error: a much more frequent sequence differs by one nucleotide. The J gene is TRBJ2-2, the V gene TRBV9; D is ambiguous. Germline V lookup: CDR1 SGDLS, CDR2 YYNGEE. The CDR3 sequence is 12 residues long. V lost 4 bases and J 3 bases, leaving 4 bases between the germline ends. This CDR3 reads CASSYDTGELFF. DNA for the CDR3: TGTGCCAGCAGCTACGACACCGGGGAGCTGTTTTTT.

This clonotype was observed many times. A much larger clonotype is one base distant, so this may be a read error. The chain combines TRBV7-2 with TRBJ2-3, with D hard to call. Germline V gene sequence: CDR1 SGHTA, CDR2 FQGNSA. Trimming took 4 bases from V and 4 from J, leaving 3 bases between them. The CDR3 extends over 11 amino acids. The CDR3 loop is CASSSADTQYF. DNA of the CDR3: TGTGCCAGCAGCTCCGCAGATACGCAGTATTTT.

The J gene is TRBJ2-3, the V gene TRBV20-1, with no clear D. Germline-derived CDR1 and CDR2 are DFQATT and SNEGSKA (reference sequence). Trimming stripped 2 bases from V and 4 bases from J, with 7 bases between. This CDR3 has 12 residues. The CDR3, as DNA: TGCAGTGCTAGACTAGTATCAGATACGCAGTATTTT. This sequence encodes CSARLVSDTQYF.

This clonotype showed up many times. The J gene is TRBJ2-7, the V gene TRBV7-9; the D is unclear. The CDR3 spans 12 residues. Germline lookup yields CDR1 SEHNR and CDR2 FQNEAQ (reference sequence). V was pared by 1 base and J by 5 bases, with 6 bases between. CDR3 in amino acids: CASSLVPHEQYF. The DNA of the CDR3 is TGTGCCAGCAGCTTAGTCCCTCACGAGCAGTACTTC.

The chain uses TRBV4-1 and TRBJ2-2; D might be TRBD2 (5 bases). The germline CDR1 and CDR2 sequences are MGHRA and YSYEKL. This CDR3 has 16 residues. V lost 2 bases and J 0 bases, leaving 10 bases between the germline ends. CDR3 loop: CASSQRLLANTGELFF. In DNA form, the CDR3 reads TGCGCCAGCAGCCAACGCCTACTAGCGAACACCGGGGAGCTGTTTTTT.

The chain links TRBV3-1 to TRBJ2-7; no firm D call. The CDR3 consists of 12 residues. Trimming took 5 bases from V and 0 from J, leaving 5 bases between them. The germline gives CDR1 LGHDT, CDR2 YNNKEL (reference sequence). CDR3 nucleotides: TGTGCCAGCAGCATCAGCTCCTACGAGCAGTACTTC. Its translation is CASSISSYEQYF.

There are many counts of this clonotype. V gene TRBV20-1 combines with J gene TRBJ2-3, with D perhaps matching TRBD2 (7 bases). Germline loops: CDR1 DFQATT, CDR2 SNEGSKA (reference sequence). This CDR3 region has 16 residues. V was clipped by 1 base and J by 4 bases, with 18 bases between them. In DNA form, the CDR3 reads TGCAGTGCTAGAGGAAGGGGGAAAGGGAGGGCAGATACGCAGTATTTT. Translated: CSARGRGKGRADTQYF.

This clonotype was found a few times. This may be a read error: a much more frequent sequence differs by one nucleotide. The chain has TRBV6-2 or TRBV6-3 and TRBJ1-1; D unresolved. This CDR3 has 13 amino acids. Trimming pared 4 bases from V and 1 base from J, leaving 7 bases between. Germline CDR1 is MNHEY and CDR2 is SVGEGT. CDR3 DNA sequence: TGTGCCAGCAGTTGGACGGAGAACACTGAAGCTTTCTTT. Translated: CASSWTENTEAFF.